Below, 2 T cell receptor beta chains from the same sample are listed, as sequenced in a study (dated by TCRdb to the mid-2010s). The method was 5' RACE. The sequencer was an Illumina MiSeq. TCRdb reanalyzed the raw reads on its own, using fastp at Q25 for trimming and MiXCR for clone calling, and kept in-frame beta chains. Each CDR3 protein gets just one entry, which takes the most common genes and DNA from the rows behind it. For this sample there are roughly 5,300 distinct CDR3 sequences; 40% to 60% appear just once. The ten largest clones capture around 4% of the sample. Sequencing was carried out using memory CD4+ T cells sorted from blood. Interpreted using the paper, the cell subset or site label stands for: memory CD4+ T cells, CD4+CD45RO+CD25-. The receptors come from a female donor with breast cancer.

The sample holds a few counts of this clonotype. The V call is TRBV11-1, the J call TRBJ1-1; unclear D gene. The CDR3 sequence is 14 residues long. Germline CDR1 and CDR2: SGHAT and FQDESV (reference sequence). Trimming removed 3 bases at V and 4 bases at J, with 12 bases between. CDR3 amino acids: CASSLEGLGTEAFF. The CDR3, as DNA: TGTGCCAGCAGCTTGGAAGGGTTGGGCACTGAAGCTTTCTTT.

J is TRBJ2-1 and V is TRBV7-9, with 12 bases matching TRBD2. This CDR3 spans 15 amino acids. Trimming removed 1 base from V and 8 bases from J; junction bases left unmatched: 3. Germline values: CDR1 SEHNR, CDR2 FQNEAQ (reference sequence). CDR3 region: CASSLGLAGAYEQFF. The CDR3 nucleotides are TGTGCCAGCAGCTTAGGACTAGCGGGAGCCTATGAGCAGTTCTTC.